The 12 T cell receptor beta chains in this list originate from one sample, sequenced in a study of identical twins. One entry per CDR3 protein, called by TCRdb with MiXCR from the 5' RACE reads. Seen here are 500,000 to 700,000 distinct CDR3 sequences, just over 7% observed once, and the top ten hold 1.5% to 2%. This same sample was also part of a study on yellow fever vaccine responses in identical twins.

Sequencing input: PBMCs. The receptor source for this set is a woman under 30 in good health.

The rearrangement links TRBV12-3 or TRBV12-4 to TRBJ1-4; 7 nucleotides align to TRBD1. J was trimmed by 0 bases and V by 6 bases; bases with no gene match: 4. This CDR3 contains 15 residues. CDR3 bases: TGTGCCAGCAGGACAGGGCTCGCAACTAATGAAAAACTGTTTTTT. It translates to CASRTGLATNEKLFF.

This clonotype has at least ten counts. V gene TRBV4-2 combines with J gene TRBJ1-2, with 7 bases aligning to TRBD1. CDR1 and CDR2 from the germline V gene are LGHNA and YNFKEQ. With 4 bases clipped from V and 2 bases from J, the junction kept 13 bases outside the gene matches. The CDR3 spans 17 residues. The CDR3 is CASSPDHAGGPNYGYTF. Here the CDR3 DNA reads TGTGCCAGCAGCCCAGACCACGCAGGGGGTCCGAACTATGGCTACACCTTC.

This clonotype appeared many times. CDR3 nucleotide sequence: TGTGCCAGCTCACGGCCAACAGGGGTCCAAGAGACCCAGTACTTC. Residues: CASSRPTGVQETQYF. This rearrangement joins TRBV18 to TRBJ2-5, with 7 bases aligning to TRBD1. Germline trimming cut 4 bases from V and 1 base from J; bases unmatched to any gene: 6. The CDR3 runs to 15 residues. Per the germline V gene, CDR1 is KGHSH and CDR2 is LQKENI.

The chain combines TRBV20-1 with TRBJ2-5, with 8 bases matching TRBD2. Trimming took 3 bases from V and 1 from J; bases not matched to a gene: 7. Germline V CDR1 and CDR2: DFQATT, SNEGSKA (reference sequence). This CDR3 is 15 amino acids long. CDR3 amino acids: CSARFAGGPQETQYF. The CDR3 DNA reads as TGCAGTGCTAGGTTTGCGGGGGGCCCCCAAGAGACCCAGTACTTC.

This chain connects TRBV11-2 to TRBJ2-5; 8 bases line up with TRBD1. This CDR3 region has 16 residues. Unmatched junction bases numbered 9, after V lost 1 base and J lost 5 bases. Germline CDR1 SGHAT, CDR2 FQNNGV. The CDR3 is CASSLGQGPKGETQYF. The CDR3 coding sequence is TGTGCCAGCAGCTTAGGACAGGGGCCCAAGGGGGAGACCCAGTACTTC.

This clonotype came up many times. The CDR3 here is CASSLVYMRLAGGDEQFF. In nucleotides, the CDR3 is TGTGCCAGCAGCTTAGTTTACATGAGACTAGCGGGAGGGGATGAGCAGTTCTTC. The J gene is TRBJ2-1, the V gene TRBV11-2, with 14 bases identical to TRBD2. CDR1 and CDR2 (germline): SGHAT, FQNNGV. CDR3 length: 18 amino acids. J lost 8 bases, V lost 1 base, and 10 bases had no gene match.

The chain recombines TRBV18 with TRBJ2-7, with TRBD1 matching 10 bases. CDR1 and CDR2 from the germline V gene are KGHSH and LQKENI. There are 15 residues in the CDR3. V gave up 2 bases and J gave up 4 bases; unmatched junction bases: 5. This CDR3 is CASSPMGQGNYEQYV. The CDR3 region has the DNA TGTGCCAGCTCACCAATGGGACAGGGGAATTACGAGCAGTACGTC.

This clonotype was seen repeatedly, ten times or more. The chain joins TRBV10-2 to TRBJ2-7; no firm D call. The CDR3 runs 15 residues. Trimming took off 6 bases at V and 0 bases at J, with 15 bases between the two ends. CDR1 and CDR2 from the germline V gene are WSHSY and SAAADI. The DNA for the CDR3 is TGCGCCAGCAGACCCGAGCCAGCGAGCTCCTACGAGCAGTACGTC. It is translated as CASRPEPASSYEQYV.

The table lists this clonotype with a few counts. V gene TRBV5-1 combines with J gene TRBJ2-3; weak D call: TRBD2 (7 bases). Germline lookup yields CDR1 SGHRS and CDR2 YFSETQ. V was pared by 7 bases and J by 2 bases, with 14 bases between. The CDR3 is made up of 14 amino acids. CDR3 in amino acids: CASCLGGPTDTQYF. CDR3 DNA: TGCGCCAGCTGCCTCGGGGGGCCCACAGATACGCAGTATTTT.

This clonotype was recorded at least ten times. V and J are TRBV9 and TRBJ1-2; 7 bases fit TRBD1. The CDR3 length is 16 residues. Germline assignment: CDR1 SGDLS and CDR2 YYNGEE. With V trimmed by 0 bases and J by 4 bases, 9 bases remained unmatched. The chain's CDR3 is CASSVARTGVSYGYTF. The CDR3 DNA is TGTGCCAGCAGCGTAGCCCGAACAGGGGTAAGCTATGGCTACACCTTC. Full variable domain (remainder filled in from reference TRBV9 and TRBJ1-2): DSGVTQTPKHLITATGQRVTLRCSPRSGDLSVYWYQQSLDQGLQFLIQYYNGEERAKGNILERFSAQQFPDLHSELNLSSLELGDSALYFCASSVARTGVSYGYTFGSGTRLTVV.

V is TRBV7-9 and J is TRBJ2-1; 9 nucleotides align to TRBD1. With 5 bases clipped from V and 15 bases from J, the junction kept 2 bases outside the gene matches. This CDR3 spans 10 amino acids. Germline V gene sequence: CDR1 SEHNR, CDR2 FQNEAQ (reference sequence). The CDR3 region is CASSGQGLFF. The DNA of the CDR3 is TGTGCCAGCAGCGGACAGGGGCTGTTCTTC.

This clonotype was counted many times. This chain joins TRBV3-1 and TRBJ2-5; 11 bases fit TRBD1. V lost 4 bases and J lost 5; bases outside the gene matches: 6. Germline CDR1 LGHDT, CDR2 YNNKEL (reference sequence). The CDR3 sequence is 15 residues long. The CDR3 is CASSLRTGGVETQYF. The CDR3, as DNA: TGTGCCAGCAGCCTTAGGACAGGGGGCGTTGAGACCCAGTACTTC.